This T cell receptor beta chain was obtained from a study of blood T cells in healthy people across ages. Isolated PBMCs totaled at least 6 million in each sample. Then a second PCR, running roughly 6 to 12 cycles, was carried out with a sample-barcoded 5' primer and a J-beta primer mix. Each of the cDNA molecules was tagged by a template-switch adaptor with 12 random nucleotides. TCRdb recomputed calls from the 5' RACE reads with MiXCR, one row per CDR3 protein. The profile shows some 880,000 distinct CDR3 sequences, around 34% of them singletons. The sample taken for sequencing was blood. The TCR sequence derives from a man aged 18 to 35 in good health.

CDR3 sequence reads: CASSLRPPGQGGNEQFF. CDR3 coding DNA: TGTGCCAGCAGCTTAAGACCGCCGGGACAGGGAGGGAATGAGCAGTTCTTC. The chain joins TRBV9 to TRBJ2-1, with 9 bases aligning to TRBD1. The V segment lost 4 bases and the J segment 7 bases; nucleotides outside the gene matches: 15. The germline V gene has CDR1 SGDLS and CDR2 YYNGEE. The CDR3 length is 17 residues. The full variable domain, with the rest looked up from reference TRBV9 and TRBJ2-1, is DSGVTQTPKHLITATGQRVTLRCSPRSGDLSVYWYQQSLDQGLQFLIQYYNGEERAKGNILERFSAQQFPDLHSELNLSSLELGDSALYFCASSLRPPGQGGNEQFFGPGTRLTVL.